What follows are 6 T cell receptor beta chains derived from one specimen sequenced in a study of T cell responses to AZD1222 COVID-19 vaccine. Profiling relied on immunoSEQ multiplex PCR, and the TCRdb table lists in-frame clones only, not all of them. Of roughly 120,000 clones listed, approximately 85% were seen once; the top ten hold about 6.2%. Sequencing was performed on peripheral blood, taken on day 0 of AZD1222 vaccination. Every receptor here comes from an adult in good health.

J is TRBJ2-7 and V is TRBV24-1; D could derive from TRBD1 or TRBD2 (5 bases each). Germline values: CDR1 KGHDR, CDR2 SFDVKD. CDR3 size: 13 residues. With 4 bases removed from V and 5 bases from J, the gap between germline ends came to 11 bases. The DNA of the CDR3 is TGTGCCACCAGTGAGCCAGGGAGCCACGAGCAGTACTTC. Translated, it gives CATSEPGSHEQYF.

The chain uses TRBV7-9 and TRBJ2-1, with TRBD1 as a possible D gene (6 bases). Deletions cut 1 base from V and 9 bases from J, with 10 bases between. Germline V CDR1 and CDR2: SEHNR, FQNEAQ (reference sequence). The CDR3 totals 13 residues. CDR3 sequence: CASSLGTDSEQFF. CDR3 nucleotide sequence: TGTGCCAGCAGCTTAGGGACAGATAGTGAGCAGTTCTTC.

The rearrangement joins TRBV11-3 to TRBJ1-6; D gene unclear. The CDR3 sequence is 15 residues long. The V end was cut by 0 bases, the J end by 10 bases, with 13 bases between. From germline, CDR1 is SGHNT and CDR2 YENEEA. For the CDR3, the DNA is TGTGCCAGCAGCTTAGATCCAGGCCCACTCTCACCCCTCCACTTT. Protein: CASSLDPGPLSPLHF.

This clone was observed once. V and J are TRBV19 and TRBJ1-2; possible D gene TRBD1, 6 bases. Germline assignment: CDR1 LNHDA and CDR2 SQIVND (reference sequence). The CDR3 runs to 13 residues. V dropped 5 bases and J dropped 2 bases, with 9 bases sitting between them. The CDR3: CASSPDRNYGYTF. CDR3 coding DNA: TGTGCCAGTAGTCCGGACAGAAACTATGGCTACACCTTC.

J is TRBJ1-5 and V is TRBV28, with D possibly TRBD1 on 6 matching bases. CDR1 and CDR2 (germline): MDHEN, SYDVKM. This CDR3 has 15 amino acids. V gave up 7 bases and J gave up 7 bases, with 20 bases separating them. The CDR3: CASNQGSGVGQPQHF. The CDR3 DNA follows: TGTGCCAGCAACCAGGGGTCGGGTGTAGGACAGCCCCAGCATTTT.

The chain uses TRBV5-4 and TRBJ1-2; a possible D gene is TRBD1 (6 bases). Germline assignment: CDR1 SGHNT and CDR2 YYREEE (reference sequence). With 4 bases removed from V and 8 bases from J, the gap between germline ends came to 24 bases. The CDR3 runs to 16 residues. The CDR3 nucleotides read TGTGCCAGCAGCCCGGCCCGGGACAACCCCTTCGGCGGCTACACCTTC. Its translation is CASSPARDNPFGGYTF.